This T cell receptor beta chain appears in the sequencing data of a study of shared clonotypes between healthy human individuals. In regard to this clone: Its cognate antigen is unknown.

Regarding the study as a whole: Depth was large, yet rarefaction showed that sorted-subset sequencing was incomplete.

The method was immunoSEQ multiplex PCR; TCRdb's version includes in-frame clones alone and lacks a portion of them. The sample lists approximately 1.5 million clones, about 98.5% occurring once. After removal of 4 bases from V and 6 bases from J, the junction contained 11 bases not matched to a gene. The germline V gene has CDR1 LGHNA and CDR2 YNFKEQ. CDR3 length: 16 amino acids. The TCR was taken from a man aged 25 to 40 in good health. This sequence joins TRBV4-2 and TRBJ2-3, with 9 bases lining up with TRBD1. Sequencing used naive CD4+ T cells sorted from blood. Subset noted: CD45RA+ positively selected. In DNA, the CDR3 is TGTGCCAGCAGCCCCTGGGGGGGACAGGGCGCGGATACGCAGTATTTT. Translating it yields CASSPWGGQGADTQYF.